A single sample is the source of the 27 T cell receptor beta chains below, sequenced in a study of blood T cells in healthy people across ages. The use of a sample-barcoded 5' primer and a J-beta primer mix characterized a second PCR of roughly 6 to 12 cycles. A single record per CDR3 protein comes from TCRdb applying MiXCR to the 5' RACE reads. The profile covers 550,000 to 800,000 distinct CDR3 sequences, with approximately 31% appearing a single time and 15% taken by the ten largest. The sequenced sample was blood. These receptors all come from a woman older than 75 in good health.

This clonotype occurred many times. The gene calls are TRBV6-5 and TRBJ1-2; possible D gene TRBD1, 5 bases. The CDR3 sequence is 14 residues long. Trimming took 10 bases from V and 2 from J, leaving 17 bases between them. CDR1 is MNHEY, CDR2 SVGAGI, per germline. The CDR3 sequence: CATHGAGKNYGYTF. CDR3 DNA: TGTGCCACTCACGGCGCAGGGAAGAACTATGGCTACACCTTC.

Details on this clonotype: A read error is possible here, since a much larger clone lies one base away. The V gene is TRBV3-1, the J gene TRBJ2-6, with 11 positions matching TRBD1. The trim removed 1 base at V and 0 bases at J, leaving 2 bases unmatched. CDR3 length: 18 residues. Germline CDR1 LGHDT, CDR2 YNNKEL (reference sequence). Written as DNA, the CDR3 is TGTGCCAGCAGCCAAGGGGACAGGGGGAGCTCTGGGGCCAACGTCCTGACTTTC. Residues: CASSQGDRGSSGANVLTF.

The chain carries TRBV20-1 and TRBJ2-1, with TRBD2 identical over 11 bases. V lost 3 bases and J lost 0; bases outside the gene matches: 7. Germline CDR1 DFQATT, CDR2 SNEGSKA (reference sequence). There are 17 residues in the CDR3. The CDR3 DNA is TGCAGTGCTAGGGGGCTACTAGCGGGGGCCTCCTACAATGAGCAGTTCTTC. Translation gives CSARGLLAGASYNEQFF.

J is TRBJ1-1 and V is TRBV30; 8 bases map to TRBD1. CDR1 and CDR2 (germline): GTSNPN, SVGIG (reference sequence). V trimming: 8 bases; J trimming: 1 base; junction bases outside the gene matches: 12. There are 15 residues in the CDR3. This chain's CDR3 is CAGRQGARGNTEAFF. The DNA of the CDR3 is TGTGCCGGGCGGCAGGGGGCTAGAGGGAACACTGAAGCTTTCTTT. Using reference TRBV30 and TRBJ1-1 for the parts outside the CDR3, the full variable domain is SQTIHQWPATLVQPVGSPLSLECTVEGTSNPNLYWYRQAAGRGLQLLFYSVGIGQISSEVPQNLSASRPQDRQFILSSKKLLLSDSGFYLCAGRQGARGNTEAFFGQGTRLTVV.

This clonotype occurred many times. CDR3 residues: CASSQGPRGTDTQYF. The CDR3 nucleotides are TGTGCCAGCAGCCAAGGTCCGCGGGGAACAGATACGCAGTATTTT. V and J are TRBV3-1 and TRBJ2-3, with D tentatively TRBD2 (6 bases). Trimming took 1 base from V and 3 from J, leaving 11 bases between them. CDR3 length: 15 amino acids. Germline CDR1 reads LGHDT; CDR2 reads YNNKEL (reference sequence).

Comment on this clonotype: A much larger clone is a single base away; this may be a read error. This CDR3 reads CSASELRYGYTF. DNA of the CDR3: TGCAGTGCTAGTGAGCTCAGGTATGGCTACACCTTC. This chain links TRBV20-1 with TRBJ1-2; D remains ambiguous. There are 12 residues in the CDR3. CDR1 is DFQATT and CDR2 is SNEGSKA in the germline V gene (reference sequence). Trimming cost V 3 bases and J 5 bases, with 10 bases left between them.

CDR3 in amino acids: CASSLLLGVAEKLFF. CDR3 nucleotides: TGTGCCAGCAGCCTCCTCCTAGGGGTCGCAGAAAAACTGTTTTTT. V is TRBV5-6 and J is TRBJ1-4, with a weak D call TRBD1 (5 bases). V was cut by 4 bases and J by 8 bases, with 18 bases left in between. The CDR3 has 15 residues. Germline CDR1 is SGHDT and CDR2 is YYEEEE.

This clonotype was found many times. With a much larger clone just one base away, this may be a read error. The chain couples TRBV5-1 to TRBJ2-7, with D perhaps TRBD2 (6 bases). The V gene lost 0 bases and the J gene lost 3 bases, with 10 bases spanning the gap. The CDR3 has 14 residues. Germline assignment: CDR1 SGHRS and CDR2 YFSETQ. CDR3 sequence (DNA): TGCGCCAGCAGCTTGGGGTTCGGGGGCTACGAGCAGTACTTC. It encodes CASSLGFGGYEQYF.

The chain combines TRBV28 with TRBJ1-2; 12 bases are a match to TRBD1. The V and J ends lost 7 bases and 8 bases, in that order; junction bases with no gene match: 11. This CDR3 has 15 residues. Germline-derived CDR1 and CDR2 are MDHEN and SYDVKM. The CDR3 is CASTLPGTGGAGYTF. CDR3 in DNA: TGTGCCAGCACTTTGCCCGGGACAGGGGGCGCAGGCTACACCTTC.

This clonotype occurred a few times. The chain combines TRBV28 with TRBJ1-4; D not certain. V lost 4 bases and J lost 4, with 13 bases in between. Germline values: CDR1 MDHEN, CDR2 SYDVKM. This CDR3 region has 15 residues. CDR3 in amino acids: CASSSGRSGNEKLFF. DNA of the CDR3: TGTGCCAGCAGTTCCGGACGAAGTGGTAATGAAAAACTGTTTTTT.

This clonotype has a count of ten or more. This rearrangement joins TRBV7-3 to TRBJ2-5, with D perhaps given as TRBD1 or TRBD2 (6 bases each). V dropped 5 bases and J dropped 1 base, with 14 bases sitting between them. CDR1 is SGHTA, CDR2 FQGTGA, per germline. This CDR3 has 15 amino acids. The CDR3 spells CASSNWGALQETQYF. As DNA, the CDR3 is TGTGCCAGCAGCAACTGGGGGGCTCTCCAAGAGACCCAGTACTTC.

The V and J genes are TRBV20-1 and TRBJ1-4, with TRBD1 as a possible D gene (6 bases). Per germline, CDR1 DFQATT and CDR2 SNEGSKA (reference sequence). V gave up 1 base and J gave up 7 bases, with 16 bases separating them. CDR3 length: 15 amino acids. CDR3 in DNA: TGCAGTGCTAGAGGGGCCCAGGGGATGGCTGAAAAACTGTTTTTT. Translating gives CSARGAQGMAEKLFF.

This clonotype was recorded at least ten times. The rearrangement uses TRBV20-1 and TRBJ2-1; D is ambiguous. Germline V gene data show CDR1 as DFQATT and CDR2 as SNEGSKA (reference sequence). The CDR3 contains 10 residues. V gave up 5 bases and J gave up 4 bases, with 3 bases separating them. The CDR3 coding sequence is TGCAGTGCTGAATACAATGAGCAGTTCTTC. It codes for CSAEYNEQFF.

This clonotype was seen ten or more times. The chain combines TRBV11-2 with TRBJ1-2, with 12 bases aligning to TRBD1. This CDR3 is 15 amino acids long. The junction had 3 bases not matched to a gene; V was cut back by 5 bases and J by 2 bases. Germline V gives CDR1 SGHAT, CDR2 FQNNGV. The CDR3 here is CASSRDRGPNYGYTF. As DNA, the CDR3 is TGTGCCAGCAGCCGGGACAGGGGGCCCAACTATGGCTACACCTTC.

Note on this clonotype: A clone one base away is much larger, so this may be a read error. V is TRBV5-1 and J is TRBJ2-5; 8 positions agree with TRBD1. V shed 3 bases, J shed 7 bases, and the junction held 14 bases outside the gene matches. This CDR3 contains 16 residues. Looked up from germline, CDR1 is SGHRS and CDR2 is YFSETQ. CDR3 protein: CASSSQGATRRGTQYF. The CDR3 nucleotides are TGCGCCAGCAGCTCCCAGGGGGCGACAAGGAGGGGGACCCAGTACTTC.

The sample holds a few counts of this clonotype. The CDR3 DNA sequence: TGTGCCAGCAGCCTAACCAGGGGATTTGGAGAGACCCAGTACTTC. It encodes CASSLTRGFGETQYF. This chain uses TRBV7-7 with TRBJ2-5; D is possibly TRBD1 (6 bases). Germline CDR1 is SSHAT and CDR2 is FNYEAQ (reference sequence). Deletions cut 5 bases from V and 4 bases from J, with 17 bases between. The CDR3 has 15 residues. Full variable domain (outside the CDR3, taken from reference TRBV7-7 and TRBJ2-5): GAGVSQSPRYKVTKRGQDVTLRCDPISSHATLYWYQQALGQGPEFLTYFNYEAQPDKSGLPSDRFSAERPEGSISTLTIQRTEQRDSAMYRCASSLTRGFGETQYFGPGTRLLVL.

This clonotype was seen at least ten times. V and J are TRBV6-5 and TRBJ1-6; D remains unclear. The CDR3 has 13 residues. Trimming shortened V by 11 bases and J by 3 bases, and 11 bases separated the two germline ends. Germline V gives CDR1 MNHEY, CDR2 SVGAGI. CDR3 bases: TGTGCCGGGTCGCGGGGCTATAATTCACCCCTCCACTTT. This codes for CAGSRGYNSPLHF.

This clonotype was recorded at least ten times. This chain joins TRBV12-3 or TRBV12-4 and TRBJ1-5, with D possibly TRBD1 on 5 matching bases. V was pared by 3 bases and J by 4 bases, with 13 bases between. The CDR3 has 15 amino acids. The CDR3 sequence: CASSLEGTPNQPQHF. CDR3 DNA: TGTGCCAGCAGTTTGGAAGGGACCCCTAATCAGCCCCAGCATTTT.

This chain uses TRBV6-5 with TRBJ2-5; 8 nucleotides line up with TRBD2. The CDR3 consists of 13 residues. V was pared by 8 bases and J by 4 bases, with 6 bases of the junction left unmatched. Germline V CDR1 and CDR2: MNHEY, SVGAGI. DNA for the CDR3: TGTGCCAGCGCACGGGGGGGTCGAGAGACCCAGTACTTC. Residues: CASARGGRETQYF.

The table lists this clonotype with a count of one. The J gene is TRBJ1-5, the V gene TRBV6-6, with D maybe TRBD1 (5 bases). Looked up from germline, CDR1 is MNHNY and CDR2 is SVGAGI (reference sequence). The CDR3 length is 14 residues. V dropped 6 bases and J dropped 0 bases, with 9 bases sitting between them. CDR3 protein: CASSRQYSNQPQHF. The CDR3 bases are TGTGCCAGCAGCAGACAGTATAGCAATCAGCCCCAGCATTTT.

In this sample, this clonotype turned up a few times. A read error may be the cause here, since a much bigger clone is one base away. This rearrangement joins TRBV6-5 to TRBJ2-1, with 7 bases matching TRBD1. In germline, CDR1 is MNHEY, CDR2 SVGAGI. The CDR3 extends over 15 amino acids. In DNA, the CDR3 is TGTGCCAACAGTCCAACAGGGGAACCGTACAATGAGCAGTTCTTC. The encoded protein is CANSPTGEPYNEQFF.

About this clonotype: Since a much larger clone is just one base distant, this may be a read error. The chain carries TRBV5-5 and TRBJ2-1; 11 nucleotides align to TRBD2. In germline, CDR1 is SGHKS, CDR2 YYEKEE (reference sequence). The CDR3 spans 15 residues. The CDR3 DNA reads as TGTGCCAGCGGCTTTAGCGGGGGGGCCCACAATGAGCAGTTCTTC. Encoded protein: CASGFSGGAHNEQFF.

Regarding this clonotype: A read error may be the cause here, since a much bigger clone is one base away. J is TRBJ2-5 and V is TRBV20-1, with 7 bases lining up with TRBD2. TRBJ2-7 explains the end of the DNA better; the J call may be wrong. Germline lookup yields CDR1 DFQATT and CDR2 SNEGSKA (reference sequence). The CDR3 spans 13 residues. The CDR3: CSAGGYWSYEQYF. CDR3 bases: TGCAGTGCCGGGGGGTACTGGTCCTACGAGCAGTACTTC.

This clonotype was counted only a few times. Mismatch with germline at one junction end may stem from a read error. This chain uses TRBV5-1 with TRBJ2-6; D is tentatively TRBD1 or TRBD2 (5 bases each). Germline V gene lookup returns CDR1 SGHRS and CDR2 YFSETQ. This CDR3 is 17 amino acids long. CDR3 nucleotide sequence: TGCGCCGGCAGCTCAATCCCCCAGGGAGCTGGGGCCAACGTCCTGACTTTC. Its translation is CAGSSIPQGAGANVLTF.

The chain uses TRBV5-1 and TRBJ2-3; D is unclear. This CDR3 spans 13 amino acids. From germline, CDR1 is SGHRS and CDR2 YFSETQ. Trimming removed 1 base at V and 6 bases at J, with 9 bases between. The CDR3 DNA is TGCGCCAGCAGCTTGACGCGGATCGATACGCAGTATTTT. Its protein product is CASSLTRIDTQYF. Looking up the rest from reference TRBV5-1 and TRBJ2-3 gives the full variable domain: KAGVTQTPRYLIKTRGQQVTLSCSPISGHRSVSWYQQTPGQGLQFLFEYFSETQRNKGNFPGRFSGRQFSNSRSEMNVSTLELGDSALYLCASSLTRIDTQYFGPGTRLTVL.

Only a few counts were recorded for this clonotype. V and J are TRBV7-3 and TRBJ1-1; TRBD1 aligns across 8 bases. Germline CDR1 is SGHTA and CDR2 is FQGTGA. This CDR3 is built from 13 residues. V gave up 4 bases and J gave up 4 bases; unmatched junction bases: 2. CDR3 nucleotides: TGTGCCAGCAGCTGGACAGGGCTCACTGAAGCTTTCTTT. This translates into CASSWTGLTEAFF.

At least ten counts were recorded for this clonotype. J is TRBJ2-7 and V is TRBV7-2; D perhaps matches TRBD1 (6 bases). Germline V gene sequence: CDR1 SGHTA, CDR2 FQGNSA. The V end lost 5 bases, the J end lost 8 bases, and 16 bases lay between the germline ends. This CDR3 spans 13 amino acids. The CDR3 coding sequence is TGTGCCAGCAGCCCCGCTCAGGGGTACCAGCAGTACTTC. It is translated as CASSPAQGYQQYF.